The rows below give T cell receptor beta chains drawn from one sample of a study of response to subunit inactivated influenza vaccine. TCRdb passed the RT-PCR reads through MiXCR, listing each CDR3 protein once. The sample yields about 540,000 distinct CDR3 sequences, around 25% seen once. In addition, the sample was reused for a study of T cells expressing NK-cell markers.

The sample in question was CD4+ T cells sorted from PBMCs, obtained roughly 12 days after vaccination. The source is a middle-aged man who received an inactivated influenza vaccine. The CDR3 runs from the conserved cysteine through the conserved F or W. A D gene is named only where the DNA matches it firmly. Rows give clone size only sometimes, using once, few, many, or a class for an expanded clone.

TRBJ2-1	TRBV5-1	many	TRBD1	CASSPYTGASSYNEQFF	TGCGCCAGCAGCCCCTATACAGGGGCGAGCTCCTACAATGAGCAGTTCTTC
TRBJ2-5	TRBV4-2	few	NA	CASSQDGVGQDQETQYF	TGTGCCAGCAGCCAAGATGGCGTGGGTCAAGACCAAGAGACCCAGTACTTC
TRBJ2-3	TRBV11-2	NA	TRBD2	CASSLVRRGREVRMDTQYF	TGTGCCAGCAGCTTAGTACGCAGAGGGCGGGAGGTCAGGATGGATACGCAGTATTTT
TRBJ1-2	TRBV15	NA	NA	CATSRDSFGYTF	TGTGCCACCAGCAGGGACAGTTTTGGCTACACCTTC
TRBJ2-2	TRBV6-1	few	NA	CASSARLGVPGLEELFF	TGTGCCAGCAGTGCTCGATTGGGGGTTCCGGGACTGGAGGAGCTGTTTTTT
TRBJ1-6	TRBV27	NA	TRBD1	CASSLYQLRTGRNSPLHF	TGTGCCAGCAGTTTATACCAGCTACGGACAGGGCGGAATTCACCCCTCCACTTT
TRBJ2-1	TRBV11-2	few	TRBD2	CASSLAGGPDEQFF	TGTGCCAGCAGCTTGGCGGGAGGGCCTGATGAGCAGTTCTTC
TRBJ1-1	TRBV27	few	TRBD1	CASSSQGAGTEAFF	TGTGCCAGCAGTTCTCAGGGGGCAGGGACTGAAGCTTTCTTT
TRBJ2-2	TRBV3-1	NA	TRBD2	CASSPLGRGGPGELFF	TGTGCCAGCAGCCCCCTGGGGCGGGGGGGCCCCGGGGAGCTGTTTTTT
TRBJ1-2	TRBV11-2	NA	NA	CASSLAGGAMVGYTF	TGTGCCAGCAGCTTAGCCGGGGGCGCCATGGTGGGCTACACCTTC
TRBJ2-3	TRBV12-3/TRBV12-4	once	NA	CASSHYGSSTDTQYF	TGTGCCAGCAGTCATTACGGATCTAGCACAGATACGCAGTATTTT
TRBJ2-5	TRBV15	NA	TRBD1	CATSRVTGVVETQYF	TGTGCCACCAGCAGAGTGACAGGGGTCGTGGAGACCCAGTACTTC
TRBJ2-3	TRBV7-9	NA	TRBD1	CASSFSRQGGDTQYF	TGTGCCAGCAGCTTTTCCAGACAGGGCGGGGATACGCAGTATTTT
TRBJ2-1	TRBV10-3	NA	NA	CAISDQRLSYNEQFF	TGTGCCATCAGTGACCAGCGGCTCTCCTACAATGAGCAGTTCTTC
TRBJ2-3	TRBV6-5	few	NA	CASSYWAGRRTDTQYF	TGTGCCAGCAGTTACTGGGCTGGGAGACGCACAGATACGCAGTATTTT
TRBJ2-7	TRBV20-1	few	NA	CSARARVGLQSYEQYF	TGCAGTGCTAGAGCGAGGGTTGGTTTACAGTCCTACGAGCAGTACTTC
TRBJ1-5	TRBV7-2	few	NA	CASADSYSNQPQHF	TGTGCCAGCGCGGACAGCTATAGCAATCAGCCCCAGCATTTT
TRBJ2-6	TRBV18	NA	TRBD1	CASSTGQASGANVLTF	TGTGCCAGCTCAACCGGACAGGCCTCTGGGGCCAACGTCCTGACTTTC
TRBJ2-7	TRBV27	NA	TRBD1	CASRRGQGSYEQYF	TGTGCCAGCCGCCGGGGACAGGGGTCCTACGAGCAGTACTTC
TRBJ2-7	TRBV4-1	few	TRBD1	CASSQQGAREQYF	TGCGCCAGCAGCCAACAGGGGGCAAGGGAGCAGTACTTC
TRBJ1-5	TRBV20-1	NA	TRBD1	CSARDSGNQPQHF	TGCAGTGCCAGGGACAGCGGCAATCAGCCCCAGCATTTT
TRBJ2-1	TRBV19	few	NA	CASSIDNLRGNEQFF	TGTGCCAGTAGTATAGACAATCTTCGCGGCAATGAGCAGTTCTTC
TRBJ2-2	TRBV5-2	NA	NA	CAMGAGGRRRANTGELFF	TGTGCCATGGGCGCCGGGGGGAGACGTAGGGCGAACACCGGGGAGCTGTTTTTT
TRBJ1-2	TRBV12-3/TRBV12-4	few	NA	CASSRTDSYGYTF	TGTGCCAGCAGTAGGACAGATTCCTATGGCTACACCTTC
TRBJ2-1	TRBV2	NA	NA	CASSEGLSSYNEQFF	TGTGCCAGCAGTGAAGGGTTAAGCTCCTACAATGAGCAGTTCTTC